These 32 T cell receptor beta chains share one sample of origin, sequenced in a study of Ad26.COV2.S vaccination and SARS-CoV-2 variants. Profiling relied on immunoSEQ multiplex PCR, and the TCRdb table lists in-frame clones only, not all of them. The repertoire includes about 400,000 clones, roughly nine tenths of them detected once, and roughly 3.5% sits in the top ten. Treatment noted: some 20 received Ad26.COV2.S at low or high dose, single or two shots; five or six received placebo; per-sample allocation not given. Specimens were obtained on day 63 following the first vaccine or placebo injection. Specimen: peripheral blood, collected in a trial of Ad26.COV2.S vaccine versus placebo. These TCRs come from a person aged 18-60 years who received the Ad26.COV2.S COVID-19 vaccine or a placebo.

The CDR3 protein is CASSFSGQGDRLDNQPQHF. In DNA form, the CDR3 reads TGTGCCAGCAGTTTTAGTGGACAGGGGGACCGATTGGACAATCAGCCCCAGCATTTT. The V and J genes are TRBV27 and TRBJ1-5, with 10 bases fitting TRBD1. This CDR3 is 19 amino acids long. Germline values: CDR1 MNHEY, CDR2 SMNVEV (reference sequence). The V and J ends lost 3 bases and 3 bases, in that order; junction bases with no gene match: 14.

V gene TRBV11-2 combines with J gene TRBJ2-7; 8 positions agree with TRBD2. Looked up from germline, CDR1 is SGHAT and CDR2 is FQNNGV. This CDR3 region has 15 residues. The V segment lost 0 bases and the J segment 0 bases; nucleotides outside the gene matches: 1. CDR3 protein: CASSLERGDSYEQYF. Here the CDR3 DNA reads TGTGCCAGCAGCTTAGAGCGGGGGGACTCCTACGAGCAGTACTTC.

This CDR3 reads CASSQEPSGTRYGYTF. The CDR3 DNA is TGTGCCAGCAGCCAAGAACCATCCGGGACTCGCTATGGCTACACCTTC. V gene TRBV3-1 (or the pseudogene TRBV3-2) combines with J gene TRBJ1-2; D possibly corresponds to TRBD1 (5 bases). With 0 bases removed from V and 4 bases from J, the gap between germline ends came to 15 bases. CDR1 and CDR2 (germline): LGHDT, YNNKEL (reference sequence). The CDR3 contains 16 residues.

The V gene is TRBV25-1, the J gene TRBJ2-1; possibly TRBD2 for D (5 bases). Germline V gene data show CDR1 as MGHDK and CDR2 as SYGVNS. The CDR3 length is 15 residues. Trimming cost V 3 bases and J 6 bases, with 15 bases left between them. The CDR3 spells CASSDVEDMFNEQFF. CDR3 nucleotides: TGTGCCAGCAGTGACGTGGAGGATATGTTCAATGAGCAGTTCTTC. The full variable domain, in which reference TRBV25-1 and TRBJ2-1 provide the parts outside the CDR3, is EADIYQTPRYLVIGTGKKITLECSQTMGHDKMYWYQQDPGMELHLIHYSYGVNSTEKGDLSSESTVSRIRTEHFPLTLESARPSHTSQYLCASSDVEDMFNEQFFGPGTRLTVL.

J is TRBJ2-1 and V is TRBV5-5, with D perhaps matching TRBD1 or TRBD2 (5 bases each). The V gene's germline CDR1 is SGHKS and CDR2 YYEKEE (reference sequence). This CDR3 spans 12 amino acids. V gave up 4 bases and J gave up 8 bases, with 10 bases separating them. CDR3 residues: CASSGDLDEQFF. CDR3 nucleotide sequence: TGTGCCAGCAGCGGGGACCTGGATGAGCAGTTCTTC. Filled out from reference TRBV5-5 and TRBJ2-1, the complete variable domain reads DAGVTQSPTHLIKTRGQQVTLRCSPISGHKSVSWYQQVLGQGPQFIFQYYEKEERGRGNFPDRFSARQFPNYSSELNVNALLLGDSALYLCASSGDLDEQFFGPGTRLTVL.

J is TRBJ1-1 and V is TRBV12-3 or TRBV12-4; D perhaps matches TRBD1 (5 bases). The ends were cut back, 3 bases at V and 7 bases at J, with 12 bases in the middle. The CDR3 totals 13 residues. CDR3 sequence: CASSLTVMVEAFF. The CDR3 nucleotides are TGTGCCAGCAGTTTGACAGTTATGGTTGAAGCTTTCTTT.

V gene TRBV27 combines with J gene TRBJ2-5, with TRBD2 matching over 10 bases. CDR1 and CDR2 from the germline V gene are MNHEY and SMNVEV (reference sequence). V lost 2 bases, J lost 5 bases, and 20 bases stayed unmatched. The CDR3 totals 20 residues. CDR3 amino acids: CASSLRGRASGGPGGETQYF. As DNA, the CDR3 is TGTGCCAGCAGTTTAAGGGGGCGGGCTAGCGGGGGCCCTGGAGGGGAGACCCAGTACTTC.

The genes are TRBV19 and TRBJ2-6; D is ambiguous. V lost 2 bases and J 1 base, leaving 6 bases between the germline ends. Germline V gene sequence: CDR1 LNHDA, CDR2 SQIVND (reference sequence). There are 15 residues in the CDR3. In DNA form, the CDR3 reads TGTGCCAGTAGTATAACGCGATCTGGGGCCAACGTCCTGACTTTC. Translating gives CASSITRSGANVLTF. The full variable domain, completed using reference TRBV19 and TRBJ2-6, is DGGITQSPKYLFRKEGQNVTLSCEQNLNHDAMYWYRQDPGQGLRLIYYSQIVNDFQKGDIAEGYSVSREKKESFPLTVTSAQKNPTAFYLCASSITRSGANVLTFGAGSRLTVL.

This sequence joins TRBV6-2 or TRBV6-3 and TRBJ2-5; 8 bases align to TRBD2. The V segment lost 2 bases and the J segment 5 bases; nucleotides outside the gene matches: 10. Per the germline V gene, CDR1 is MNHEY and CDR2 is SVGEGT. The length of the CDR3 is 16 residues. The chain's CDR3 is CASSYGVAGGRETQYF. As DNA, the CDR3 is TGTGCCAGCAGTTACGGGGTTGCGGGGGGCCGGGAGACCCAGTACTTC.

J is TRBJ2-7 and V is TRBV29-1, with D tentatively TRBD1 (5 bases). Germline lookup yields CDR1 SQVTM and CDR2 ANQGSEA. The CDR3 length is 14 residues. The CDR3 loop reads CSMPPLGRVHEQYF. In DNA, the CDR3 is TGCAGTATGCCCCCCTTAGGCAGGGTCCACGAGCAGTACTTC.

This chain connects TRBV29-1 to TRBJ2-7; no reliable D call. This CDR3 region has 13 residues. CDR1 is SQVTM, CDR2 ANQGSEA, per germline. V was shortened by 4 bases and J by 3 bases, with 13 bases between the two germline ends. CDR3 amino acids: CSVGLGYSYEQYF. In nucleotides, the CDR3 is TGCAGCGTTGGATTGGGCTACAGCTACGAGCAGTACTTC.

The chain couples TRBV4-1 to TRBJ2-2; 9 positions agree with TRBD2. CDR3 length: 17 residues. The V segment lost 3 bases and the J segment 7 bases; nucleotides outside the gene matches: 12. Germline CDR1 reads MGHRA; CDR2 reads YSYEKL. The CDR3 DNA follows: TGCGCCAGCAGCCATCCCGGGAGGACTAGCGTAAACGGGGAGCTGTTTTTT. It is translated as CASSHPGRTSVNGELFF.

The CDR3 DNA reads as TGTGCTAGTGGTTTGGTTTTAAGCCAGGGGAACACTGAAGCTTTCTTT. It codes for CASGLVLSQGNTEAFF. This rearrangement joins TRBV12-5 to TRBJ1-1; the D gene is possibly TRBD1 (5 bases). There are 16 residues in the CDR3. Germline loops: CDR1 LGHNT, CDR2 FRNRAP. Trimming pared 0 bases from V and 1 base from J, leaving 12 bases between.

This chain links TRBV4-3 with TRBJ1-4; possibly TRBD1 for D (5 bases). Trimming left V 1 base short and J 8 bases short, with 14 bases between. From germline, CDR1 is LGHNA and CDR2 YSLEER. The CDR3 has 15 residues. The CDR3 loop is CASSQGGQRGEKLFF. For the CDR3, the DNA is TGCGCCAGCAGCCAAGGGGGCCAGCGGGGCGAAAAACTGTTTTTT.

The gene calls are TRBV7-2 and TRBJ2-1, with D perhaps given as TRBD1 or TRBD2 (6 bases each). The V and J ends lost 2 bases and 4 bases respectively, with 18 bases between them. CDR1 is SGHTA and CDR2 is FQGNSA in the germline V gene. The CDR3 has 17 amino acids. The CDR3 reads CASSLPREGGIYNEQFF. CDR3 bases: TGTGCCAGCAGCTTACCGCGTGAAGGGGGGATTTACAATGAGCAGTTCTTC. Filled out from reference TRBV7-2 and TRBJ2-1, the complete variable domain reads GAGVSQSPSNKVTEKGKDVELRCDPISGHTALYWYRQSLGQGLEFLIYFQGNSAPDKSGLPSDRFSAERTGGSVSTLTIQRTQQEDSAVYLCASSLPREGGIYNEQFFGPGTRLTVL.

This clone was observed a single time. The V gene is TRBV24-1, the J gene TRBJ1-3; D is uncertain. The CDR3 is 16 residues long. Germline V gene sequence: CDR1 KGHDR, CDR2 SFDVKD. V lost 1 base, J lost 0 bases, and 9 bases lay in between. The CDR3 spells CATSDLPGYSGNTIYF. The CDR3 nucleotides are TGTGCCACCAGTGATTTACCAGGCTACTCTGGAAACACCATATATTTT.

The rearrangement joins TRBV27 to TRBJ1-4; D is undetermined. The CDR3 length is 14 residues. V gave up 3 bases and J gave up 0 bases, with 5 bases separating them. Germline lookup yields CDR1 MNHEY and CDR2 SMNVEV (reference sequence). The CDR3 DNA sequence: TGTGCCAGCAGTTTTCAAGCAACTAATGAAAAACTGTTTTTT. Protein sequence: CASSFQATNEKLFF.

This rearrangement joins TRBV6-4 to TRBJ1-1; D is ambiguous. V dropped 6 bases and J dropped 4 bases, with 21 bases sitting between them. This CDR3 contains 16 residues. CDR1 MRHNA and CDR2 SNTAGT come from the germline V gene. The CDR3 region is CASRVEGVSGTTEAFF. DNA of the CDR3: TGTGCCAGCAGGGTGGAGGGTGTTTCGGGCACCACTGAAGCTTTCTTT.

The rearrangement joins TRBV4-3 to TRBJ1-1; possibly TRBD1 for D (5 bases). With 0 bases removed from V and 4 bases from J, the gap between germline ends came to 12 bases. The CDR3 length is 15 residues. Germline V gives CDR1 LGHNA, CDR2 YSLEER. CDR3 region: CASSQDSGGGTEAFF. For the CDR3, the DNA is TGCGCCAGCAGCCAAGATAGCGGCGGGGGCACTGAAGCTTTCTTT.

The rearrangement joins TRBV7-8 to TRBJ2-2; D uncertain. Germline CDR1 reads SGHVS; CDR2 reads FQNEAQ. This CDR3 is 12 amino acids long. Trimming left V 3 bases short and J 5 bases short, with 4 bases between. The CDR3 sequence is CASSLWTGELFF. DNA for the CDR3: TGTGCCAGCAGCTTGTGGACCGGGGAGCTGTTTTTT.

The chain couples TRBV7-2 to TRBJ1-1; possibly TRBD1 for D (6 bases). The germline gives CDR1 SGHTA, CDR2 FQGNSA. This CDR3 has 14 residues. V was pared by 5 bases and J by 5 bases, with 15 bases between. The CDR3 loop is CASSTNRGATEAFF. CDR3 nucleotide sequence: TGTGCCAGCAGCACCAATCGGGGGGCGACTGAAGCTTTCTTT.

This chain connects TRBV27 to TRBJ2-1; the match to TRBD2 covers 10 bases. The ends lost 7 bases at V and 8 bases at J; junction bases unmatched: 8. CDR3 size: 14 residues. Germline V lookup: CDR1 MNHEY, CDR2 SMNVEV (reference sequence). The CDR3, as DNA: TGTGCCAGCAACCCTAGCGGGGGTTTAGATGAGCAGTTCTTC. It yields the protein CASNPSGGLDEQFF.

V and J are TRBV7-2 and TRBJ2-2, with D unclear. The CDR3 sequence is 12 residues long. Germline V gives CDR1 SGHTA, CDR2 FQGNSA. Trimming left V 2 bases short and J 6 bases short, with 4 bases between. CDR3 sequence reads: CASSLTPGELFF. The CDR3 DNA sequence: TGTGCCAGCAGCTTAACCCCCGGGGAGCTGTTTTTT. The full variable domain, its missing parts supplied by reference TRBV7-2 and TRBJ2-2, is GAGVSQSPSNKVTEKGKDVELRCDPISGHTALYWYRQSLGQGLEFLIYFQGNSAPDKSGLPSDRFSAERTGGSVSTLTIQRTQQEDSAVYLCASSLTPGELFFGEGSRLTVL.

This clone was observed once. The V and J genes are TRBV4-3 and TRBJ1-1; D gene uncertain. V was cut by 0 bases and J by 5 bases, with 7 bases left in between. The CDR3 runs to 13 residues. Germline values: CDR1 LGHNA, CDR2 YSLEER. The CDR3 sequence: CASSQERRTEAFF. The DNA of the CDR3 is TGCGCCAGCAGCCAAGAACGCCGGACTGAAGCTTTCTTT.

This clone appeared once. The V and J genes are TRBV11-2 and TRBJ1-1; D gene unclear. CDR1 and CDR2 from the germline V gene are SGHAT and FQNNGV. V was clipped by 3 bases and J by 3 bases, with 11 bases between them. The CDR3 has 14 residues. The CDR3 here is CASSFEVRYTEAFF. The CDR3 DNA sequence: TGTGCCAGCAGCTTCGAGGTAAGGTACACTGAAGCTTTCTTT.

The chain joins TRBV14 to TRBJ1-3, with D possibly being TRBD1 (5 bases). The length of the CDR3 is 14 residues. The V gene's germline CDR1 is SGHDN and CDR2 FVKESK. V dropped 5 bases and J dropped 1 base, with 9 bases sitting between them. The CDR3 DNA reads as TGTGCCAGCAGCGCCCAGGGATCTGGAAACACCATATATTTT. Translation: CASSAQGSGNTIYF.

This clone occurred once. This chain connects TRBV7-9 to TRBJ1-1; D gene ambiguous. This CDR3 region has 14 residues. V was trimmed by 1 base and J by 2 bases, leaving 8 bases between them. Per germline, CDR1 SEHNR and CDR2 FQNEAQ (reference sequence). The CDR3 nucleotides read TGTGCCAGCAGCTTAGTAGAGGTTAACACTGAAGCTTTCTTT. Translated, it gives CASSLVEVNTEAFF.

The J gene is TRBJ1-2, the V gene TRBV6-6, with 9 bases fitting TRBD1. Germline values: CDR1 MNHNY, CDR2 SVGAGI (reference sequence). V dropped 4 bases and J dropped 6; count of bases not matched to a gene: 3. This CDR3 has 13 amino acids. The CDR3 here is CASSFTGGDGYTF. CDR3 sequence (DNA): TGTGCCAGCAGTTTCACAGGGGGCGATGGCTACACCTTC.

The gene calls are TRBV6-6 and TRBJ2-6; D may match TRBD1 or TRBD2 (5 bases each). The germline gives CDR1 MNHNY, CDR2 SVGAGI (reference sequence). CDR3 size: 16 residues. V lost 9 bases and J 2 bases, leaving 17 bases between the germline ends. The CDR3 nucleotides are TGTGCCAGTGCTATGGGGACGGAACCTGGGGCCAACGTCCTGACTTTC. It specifies CASAMGTEPGANVLTF.

This clone was seen a single time. This rearrangement joins TRBV29-1 to TRBJ2-3; maybe TRBD1 (6 bases). The CDR3 contains 18 residues. V was pared by 7 bases and J by 0 bases, with 26 bases between. Germline V gives CDR1 SQVTM, CDR2 ANQGSEA. The CDR3 nucleotides are TGCAGCGCCACCGGTGGTTACAGGGTGGACCTCAGCACAGATACGCAGTATTTT. Translated, it gives CSATGGYRVDLSTDTQYF.

For the CDR3, the DNA is TGTGCCAGCAGTGAAGGCGGCCAGCCCAATCAGCCCCAGCATTTT. Amino acid sequence: CASSEGGQPNQPQHF. V gene TRBV2 combines with J gene TRBJ1-5, with D uncertain. The CDR3 is made up of 15 amino acids. The V and J ends lost 1 base and 3 bases respectively, with 10 bases between them. In germline, CDR1 is SNHLY, CDR2 FYNNEI.

A word on this clone: The germline gene is not matched at one end of the junction; a read error may be the cause. The chain has TRBV6-5 and TRBJ1-5; 7 nucleotides line up with TRBD1. Germline values: CDR1 MNHEY, CDR2 SVGAGI. CDR3 length equals 15 residues. CDR3 amino acids: CASTYRGLSNQPQHF. The CDR3 nucleotides read TGTGCCAGCACTTACAGGGGCTTAAGCAATCAGCCCCAGCATTTT.